This TCR beta chain was recovered during a study of neoadjuvant anti-PD-1 for oral cavity cancer. On the study more broadly: Patients without progression received a fourth nivolumab dose around day 43, then surgical resection on days 50-56.

General study findings and limits: Non-responders to neoadjuvant nivolumab had significantly more clonal PBMC T cells than responders.

Germline CDR1 reads MNHEY; CDR2 reads SVGAGI. J lost 6 bases, V lost 5 bases, and 7 bases had no gene match. This CDR3 comprises 15 residues. Points on this clone: Its matching antigen is unknown.

Clones were sequenced by immunoSEQ multiplex PCR, and TCRdb holds only the in-frame ones, with some missing. In the table there are over 12,000 clones, over 55% of which are singletons. V and J are TRBV6-5 and TRBJ2-7; TRBD2 agrees at 13 bases. The sample in question was PBMCs, obtained before nivolumab (anti-PD-1) treatment. This TCR came from a person between 40 and 79 years old with oral cavity squamous cell carcinoma. The CDR3 nucleotides are TGTGCCAGCAGTAATTCGGGACTAGCGGGGCTCGAGCAGTACTTC. Residues: CASSNSGLAGLEQYF.